These 22 T cell receptor beta chains share one sample of origin, sequenced in a study of CD8 T cells in ankylosing spondylitis. Study-wide results and caveats: A TCR beta motif of roughly 8 highly homologous variants seemed to mark ankylosing spondylitis blood.

Using its own MiXCR run on the 5' RACE reads, TCRdb lists one record per CDR3 protein. The sample yields some 840,000 distinct CDR3 sequences, 10% to 15% seen once. The antigens for these receptors are not known. The sample taken for sequencing was blood, either unsorted or a sorted T cell fraction (not recorded which). The receptors derive from a male donor with ankylosing spondylitis.

This clonotype was seen more than once but under ten times. The chain carries TRBV18 and TRBJ1-1; D possibly corresponds to TRBD1 (6 bases). The CDR3 runs 13 residues. Looked up from germline, CDR1 is KGHSH and CDR2 is LQKENI. V was shortened by 4 bases and J by 5 bases, with 11 bases between the two germline ends. In nucleotides, the CDR3 is TGTGCCAGCTCACGCGGGGGCAGGACTGAAGCTTTCTTT. Translating it yields CASSRGGRTEAFF.

This clonotype was observed many times. V and J are TRBV4-2 and TRBJ2-3; 9 positions match TRBD2. This CDR3 has 16 amino acids. From germline, CDR1 is LGHNA and CDR2 YNFKEQ. After removal of 4 bases from V and 0 bases from J, the junction contained 5 bases not matched to a gene. CDR3 in amino acids: CASSPIAGESTDTQYF. The CDR3 nucleotides are TGTGCCAGCAGCCCTATAGCGGGGGAGAGCACAGATACGCAGTATTTT.

This chain connects TRBV4-3 to TRBJ1-2, with 9 bases identical to TRBD1. This CDR3 has 16 amino acids. After removal of 1 base from V and 4 bases from J, the junction contained 7 bases not matched to a gene. Germline-derived CDR1 and CDR2 are LGHNA and YSLEER. The CDR3 sequence is CASSQAGDRASYGYTF. Here the CDR3 DNA reads TGCGCCAGCAGCCAAGCCGGGGACAGGGCTAGCTATGGCTACACCTTC.

In this sample, this clonotype turned up many times. The CDR3 coding sequence is TGCGCCAGCAGCCAAGAAGCCGGGGTCACAGATACGCAGTATTTT. It encodes CASSQEAGVTDTQYF. The chain is built from TRBV4-3 and TRBJ2-3; a weak D match, TRBD2 (5 bases). V lost 0 bases and J lost 2, with 9 bases in between. This CDR3 has 15 residues. Germline V CDR1 and CDR2: LGHNA, YSLEER.

The chain couples TRBV5-1 to TRBJ1-5; no firm D call. The CDR3 extends over 13 amino acids. Germline CDR1 reads SGHRS; CDR2 reads YFSETQ. Trimming took off 4 bases at V and 8 bases at J, with 13 bases between the two ends. The CDR3 spells CASSPSPIEPQHF. CDR3 in DNA: TGCGCCAGCAGCCCATCCCCTATTGAGCCCCAGCATTTT.

V and J are TRBV2 and TRBJ2-5, with 8 bases that match TRBD2. Germline assignment: CDR1 SNHLY and CDR2 FYNNEI. The CDR3 runs 14 residues. After removal of 2 bases from V and 5 bases from J, the junction contained 4 bases not matched to a gene. CDR3 nucleotide sequence: TGTGCCAGCAGTGAATCGGGAGGGGATGAGACCCAGTACTTC. Amino acids: CASSESGGDETQYF.

This clonotype was found many times. CDR3 sequence: CASSPQGDDQPQHF. CDR3 nucleotides: TGTGCCAGCAGTCCACAGGGAGATGATCAGCCCCAGCATTTT. The V and J genes are TRBV12-3 or TRBV12-4 and TRBJ1-5, with TRBD1 as a possible D gene (6 bases). V was trimmed by 5 bases and J by 5 bases, leaving 13 bases between them. This CDR3 spans 14 amino acids.

This clonotype has just a few counts. The chain employs TRBV5-1 and TRBJ1-6; D not resolved. This CDR3 spans 14 amino acids. The V end lost 5 bases, the J end lost 0 bases, and 6 bases lay between the germline ends. Germline CDR1 and CDR2: SGHRS and YFSETQ. The CDR3 region has the DNA TGCGCCAGCAGTGAAAGCTCCTATAATTCACCCCTCCACTTT. Amino acids: CASSESSYNSPLHF.

At least ten counts were recorded for this clonotype. CDR3 coding DNA: TGCAGTGCTACCGTCGGTCCTAGCGGGAAGTATGAGCAGTTCTTC. It encodes CSATVGPSGKYEQFF. The chain has TRBV20-1 and TRBJ2-1, with 9 positions matching TRBD2. Per germline, CDR1 DFQATT and CDR2 SNEGSKA (reference sequence). The CDR3 length is 15 residues. V shed 4 bases and J 8 bases; nucleotides not matched to a gene: 12.

The chain links TRBV6-6 to TRBJ2-7, with TRBD1 as a possible D gene (5 bases). This CDR3 has 12 amino acids. V was shortened by 7 bases and J by 4 bases, with 11 bases between the two germline ends. The germline CDR1 and CDR2 sequences are MNHNY and SVGAGI (reference sequence). CDR3 nucleotide sequence: TGTGCCAGCATGGGCAGGGTATACGAGCAGTACTTC. This encodes CASMGRVYEQYF.

The chain uses TRBV10-2 and TRBJ1-2; no firm D call. V lost 0 bases and J lost 8, with 13 bases in between. The CDR3 covers 14 residues. CDR1 is WSHSY, CDR2 SAAADI, per germline. Written as DNA, the CDR3 is TGCGCCAGCAGTGAGTCGACGAGGGTTGGGGGCTACACCTTC. This gives the protein CASSESTRVGGYTF.

This clonotype was picked up many times. V usage is TRBV4-3 and J usage is TRBJ2-1, with 9 bases identical to TRBD2. The V and J ends lost 4 bases and 8 bases, in that order; junction bases with no gene match: 12. Germline-derived CDR1 and CDR2 are LGHNA and YSLEER. This CDR3 has 16 amino acids. CDR3 loop: CASSRMGGGGLDEQFF. For the CDR3, the DNA is TGCGCCAGCAGCCGAATGGGCGGGGGGGGCCTCGATGAGCAGTTCTTC.

The chain combines TRBV20-1 with TRBJ2-3; 8 bases map to TRBD1. The CDR3 is 13 amino acids. Germline V CDR1 and CDR2: DFQATT, SNEGSKA (reference sequence). The V and J ends lost 7 bases and 4 bases, in that order; junction bases with no gene match: 7. The DNA for the CDR3 is TGCAGTGTCGTGGACAGGGTTGCAGATACGCAGTATTTT. Its translation is CSVVDRVADTQYF.

The rearrangement joins TRBV20-1 to TRBJ1-2; perhaps TRBD1 as D (5 bases). Looked up from germline, CDR1 is DFQATT and CDR2 is SNEGSKA (reference sequence). V dropped 3 bases and J dropped 0 bases, with 11 bases sitting between them. The CDR3 sequence is 14 residues long. Here the CDR3 reads CSASAGGANYGYTF. The CDR3 DNA sequence: TGCAGTGCTAGCGCCGGGGGAGCTAACTATGGCTACACCTTC.

V is TRBV15 and J is TRBJ1-1; D is undetermined. Looked up from germline, CDR1 is LNHNV and CDR2 is YYDKDF (reference sequence). The CDR3 length is 13 residues. V gave up 5 bases and J gave up 0 bases, with 7 bases separating them. The CDR3 bases are TGTGCCACCAGCCCTCAGCTGAACACTGAAGCTTTCTTT. This gives the protein CATSPQLNTEAFF.

This clonotype occurred a few times. V usage is TRBV2 and J usage is TRBJ2-7, with 8 nucleotides matching TRBD1. The CDR3 has 14 amino acids. Germline CDR1 is SNHLY and CDR2 is FYNNEI. V was clipped by 5 bases and J by 7 bases; unmatched bases: 10. CDR3 bases: TGTGCCAGCAGTCAGACAGGGGAAACAGGGGAGCAGTACTTC. Amino acids: CASSQTGETGEQYF.

This clonotype was seen ten or more times. V and J are TRBV20-1 and TRBJ2-1, with 11 bases that match TRBD2. This CDR3 region has 18 residues. Trimming took 2 bases from V and 3 from J; bases not matched to a gene: 12. The germline CDR1 and CDR2 sequences are DFQATT and SNEGSKA (reference sequence). CDR3 region: CSARPTLSGRAFYNEQFF. The CDR3 coding sequence is TGCAGTGCTAGACCCACCCTTAGCGGGAGGGCTTTCTACAATGAGCAGTTCTTC.

This clonotype has more than one count but fewer than ten. The chain links TRBV29-1 to TRBJ1-2; possible D gene TRBD1, 5 bases. The CDR3 consists of 15 residues. V dropped 6 bases and J dropped 7 bases, with 24 bases sitting between them. Germline V CDR1 and CDR2: SQVTM, ANQGSEA. CDR3 DNA sequence: TGCAGCGTCGGGGCCGGGAACGCTATGTCTCCTGGCTACACCTTC. This gives the protein CSVGAGNAMSPGYTF. Full variable domain (remainder filled in from reference TRBV29-1 and TRBJ1-2): SAVISQKPSRDICQRGTSLTIQCQVDSQVTMMFWYRQQPGQSLTLIATANQGSEATYESGFVIDKFPISRPNLTFSTLTVSNMSPEDSSIYLCSVGAGNAMSPGYTFGSGTRLTVV.

This clonotype was seen only a few times. The V and J genes are TRBV10-3 and TRBJ2-3; the D call may be TRBD1 or TRBD2 (5 bases each). V shed 5 bases and J shed 2 bases, with 14 bases lying between them. Germline CDR1 ENHRY, CDR2 SYGVKD. The CDR3 length is 15 residues. This chain's CDR3 is CAISPQGRNTDTQYF. DNA of the CDR3: TGTGCCATCAGTCCCCAGGGACGGAACACAGATACGCAGTATTTT.

This clonotype was found a few times. This chain uses TRBV12-3 or TRBV12-4 with TRBJ1-5; D is unresolved. CDR3 length: 14 amino acids. V lost 3 bases to trimming and J lost 6 bases, with 12 bases between them. The CDR3 sequence: CASSLGPEIQPQHF. The CDR3 DNA is TGTGCCAGCAGTTTGGGCCCAGAGATTCAGCCCCAGCATTTT.

The chain joins TRBV2 to TRBJ1-6; no definite D call. V dropped 7 bases and J dropped 0 bases, with 7 bases sitting between them. Germline loops: CDR1 SNHLY, CDR2 FYNNEI. The length of the CDR3 is 14 residues. The CDR3 reads CASTWRSYNSPLHF. The CDR3 coding sequence is TGTGCCAGCACTTGGCGCTCCTATAATTCACCCCTCCACTTT. Filled out from reference TRBV2 and TRBJ1-6, the complete variable domain reads EPEVTQTPSHQVTQMGQEVILRCVPISNHLYFYWYRQILGQKVEFLVSFYNNEISEKSEIFDDQFSVERPDGSNFTLKIRSTKLEDSAMYFCASTWRSYNSPLHFGNGTRLTVT.

V is TRBV6-2 or TRBV6-3 and J is TRBJ2-3, with 7 nucleotides matching TRBD2. Germline trimming cut 4 bases from V and 2 bases from J; bases unmatched to any gene: 12. Germline V gene data show CDR1 as MNHEY and CDR2 as SVGEGT. There are 17 residues in the CDR3. CDR3 coding DNA: TGTGCCAGCAGTTCGCGCCCGAGGACTAGGCCCACAGATACGCAGTATTTT. It is translated as CASSSRPRTRPTDTQYF.